A selection of T cell receptor beta chains follows, all from one sample in a study of a mutant IDH1 vaccine in newly diagnosed glioma. Produced via immunoSEQ multiplex PCR; TCRdb's table is partial and in-frame only. The profile shows tens of thousands of clones, 65% of them singletons. These receptors have no known antigen. The sample here was peripheral blood mononuclear cells (PBMCs), taken from a glioma patient whose treatment included an IDH1 peptide vaccine. The receptors were gathered from a man aged 35 to 55 with glioma. Some clones in this sample may be carry-over from other donors' samples. The CDR3 runs from the conserved cysteine through the conserved F or W. D genes are given only for firm matches. Rows give clone size only sometimes, using once, few, many, or a class for an expanded clone.

>-|14|TRBV19|-|TRBJ1-2
TGTGCCAGTAGTATCGGGGCGGAATCGCGTGGCTACACCTTC
CASSIGAESRGYTF
>-|20|TRBV18|-|TRBJ1-1
TGTGCCAGCTCACCATTAAACCCGGACATTCTCTACAGTCCAGACACTGAAGCTTTCTTT
CASSPLNPDILYSPDTEAFF
>-|14|TRBV30|-|TRBJ1-4
TGTGCCTGGGCGCCCGGACTACAAAGGGAAAAACTGTTTTTT
CAWAPGLQREKLFF
>-|13|TRBV15|few|TRBJ1-5
TGTGCCACCAGCAGAGAGGGGGATCAGCCCCAGCATTTT
CATSREGDQPQHF
>TRBD2|16|TRBV4-1|few|TRBJ2-1
TGCGCCAGCAGCCAAGATATCCCGAAGATAGCGGGCGAGCAGTTCTTC
CASSQDIPKIAGEQFF
>-|16|TRBV2|-|TRBJ2-7
TGTGCCAGCAGTGGAAGGAGGGGTCTCCCTTCCTACGAGCAGTACTTC
CASSGRRGLPSYEQYF
>-|14|TRBV2|-|TRBJ1-2
TGTGCCAGCAGTGAACAAGGTATCAGCTATGGCTACACCTTC
CASSEQGISYGYTF
>-|13|TRBV7-2|-|TRBJ2-3
TGTGCCAGCAGCTTATCTAGCTTAGATACGCAGTATTTT
CASSLSSLDTQYF
>-|12|TRBV9|few|TRBJ2-2
TGTGCCAGCACGGCGAACACCGGGGAGCTGTTTTTT
CASTANTGELFF
>-|14|TRBV5-6|-|TRBJ2-3
TGTGCCAGCAGCTGGGCGGACGGTACAGATACGCAGTATTTT
CASSWADGTDTQYF
>-|15|TRBV5-1|-|TRBJ2-2
TGCGCCAGCAGCTTGGCCAAGGGGTCCGCCGGGGAGCTGTTTTTT
CASSLAKGSAGELFF
>-|11|TRBV6-6|-|TRBJ2-1
TGTGCCAGCAGTTATTCCTATGAGCAGTTCTTC
CASSYSYEQFF
>TRBD2|16|TRBV10-3|-|TRBJ2-7
TGTGCCATCAGTCTAGGACTAGCGGGGGCGTCCTACGAGCAGTACTTC
CAISLGLAGASYEQYF
>-|14|TRBV18|few|TRBJ1-5
TGTGCCAGCTCACCGAGCTCGGAGCTTCTGGCCCAGCATTTT
CASSPSSELLAQHF
>-|13|TRBV5-1|few|TRBJ1-3
TGCGCCAGCAGTACGTCCGCCGGAAACACCATATATTTT
CASSTSAGNTIYF
>-|14|TRBV5-1|-|TRBJ2-7
TGCGCCAGCAGCTTGGACGGGACCCAATACGAGCAGTACTTC
CASSLDGTQYEQYF
>-|15|TRBV13|-|TRBJ1-1
TGTGCCAGCAGCTTCAGGCAGTCGGGGAACACTGAAGCTTTCTTT
CASSFRQSGNTEAFF
>-|16|TRBV2|-|TRBJ2-6
TGTGCCAGCAGGGAACGGTTGAGCTCTGGGGCCAACGTCCTGACTTTC
CASRERLSSGANVLTF
>-|14|TRBV5-1|-|TRBJ2-3
TGCGCCAGCAGCTTGGGGGGTATCACAGATACGCAGTATTTT
CASSLGGITDTQYF
>TRBD1|14|TRBV4-1|few|TRBJ2-2
TGCGCCAGCAGCCAAGACGGACAGGGTGGTATTCTGTTTTTT
CASSQDGQGGILFF